The T cell receptor (beta chain) under discussion was sequenced for a study of T cell repertoires in cytomegalovirus infection. Study at large: CMV epitopes in the study were HLA-C-restricted (recently identified) and HLA-B-restricted (well studied). Public TCR beta signature analysis indicated the presence of both CMV infection and matching HLA type. Study-level results: Identification of carriers of CMV plus the relevant HLA was performed using cumulative public TCR beta family frequency. Clonotypes of TCR beta that were HLA-C-restricted and CMV-specific dominated the ex vivo response.

To note about this clonotype: Its antigen is unidentified.

TCRdb reanalysed the reads using MiXCR and keeps one entry per CDR3 protein. Among fewer than 85,000 distinct CDR3 sequences, roughly half were seen once, and the ten largest hold more than 80%. The CDR3 consists of 12 residues. Per germline, CDR1 SEHNR and CDR2 FQNEAQ (reference sequence). The germline V and J ends were trimmed by 1 base and 7 bases, with 7 bases remaining between them. Sample: CD8+ T cells from cultured PBMCs, taken from culture after CMV antigen stimulation. The chain uses TRBV7-9 and TRBJ1-1; D possibly corresponds to TRBD1 (6 bases). The TCR comes from a human donor in good health (CMV status not recorded). Some clones in this sample may be carry-over from other donors' samples. CDR3 nucleotide sequence: TGTGCCAGCAGCTTAGAAGGGGGTGAAGCTTTCTTT. Translated, it gives CASSLEGGEAFF.